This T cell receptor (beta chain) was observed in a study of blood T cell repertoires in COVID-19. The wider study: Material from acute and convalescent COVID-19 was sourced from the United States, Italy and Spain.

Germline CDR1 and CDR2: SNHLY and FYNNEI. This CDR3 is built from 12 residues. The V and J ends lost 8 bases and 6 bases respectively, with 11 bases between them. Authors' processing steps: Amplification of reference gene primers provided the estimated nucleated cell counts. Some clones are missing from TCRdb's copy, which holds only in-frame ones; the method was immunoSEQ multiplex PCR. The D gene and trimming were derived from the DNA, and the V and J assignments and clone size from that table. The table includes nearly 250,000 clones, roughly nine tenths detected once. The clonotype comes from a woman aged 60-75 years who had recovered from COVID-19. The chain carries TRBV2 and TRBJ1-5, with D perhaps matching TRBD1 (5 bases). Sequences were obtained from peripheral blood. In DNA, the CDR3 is TGTGCCAGCCGTAGGGGCGTTCAGCCCCAGCATTTT. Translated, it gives CASRRGVQPQHF.